This T cell receptor (beta chain) derives from a study of cytomegalovirus exposure and HLA in healthy donors. In the study overall: Sequencing of about 179 million T cells in an earlier analysis found 100 million to 140 million unique TCR beta sequences. In terms of ancestry, the Caucasian-associated cluster contained roughly 81% of the approximately 400 genotyped donors. General study points: Later, an analysis found that common viral pathogens appeared to be linked with several of the most significant clusters. One cluster of highly shared sequence variants probably arose as a sequencing artifact.

60 Vbeta and 13 Jbeta primers were used in PCR. The data were produced by immunoSEQ multiplex PCR, yet TCRdb's version contains in-frame clones alone and is incomplete. Of about 76,000 clones in the sample, around 84% were seen once. CDR1 LNHDA and CDR2 SQIVND come from the germline V gene (reference sequence). This CDR3 has 16 amino acids. With 0 bases removed from V and 6 bases from J, the gap between germline ends came to 14 bases. Remarks on this clone: Its antigen is undetermined.

The sequenced sample was PBMCs. This sequence originates from a woman in her thirties or forties in good health and CMV-seropositive. V is TRBV19 and J is TRBJ2-2, with D perhaps matching TRBD1 (6 bases). The CDR3 protein is CASSIDRGLRPGELFF. The CDR3 nucleotides are TGTGCCAGTAGTATAGACAGGGGATTGAGACCCGGGGAGCTGTTTTTT.